These 11 T cell receptor beta chains originate from one sample sequenced in a study of blood T cell repertoires in COVID-19. Generated by immunoSEQ multiplex PCR, the TCRdb table keeps only in-frame clones and is missing some. The table has some 180,000 clones, 86% seen once. Specimen: PBMCs or T cells enriched from blood (not recorded which). The origin of the receptors is a woman between 40 and 50 years old in a cohort exposed to, infected with or recovered from COVID-19 (not recorded which).

The chain has TRBV5-5 and TRBJ1-4; TRBD1 matches at 7 bases. The germline V gene has CDR1 SGHKS and CDR2 YYEKEE (reference sequence). V trimming: 2 bases; J trimming: 8 bases; junction bases outside the gene matches: 6. The CDR3 is 14 residues long. The DNA of the CDR3 is TGTGCCAGCAGCTTAAGGGACAGTCTGGAAAAACTGTTTTTT. Translating gives CASSLRDSLEKLFF.

CDR3 residues: CASSLIGGPTNEKLFF. The CDR3 region has the DNA TGTGCCAGCAGCTTAATCGGGGGGCCCACTAATGAAAAACTGTTTTTT. The chain uses TRBV7-8 and TRBJ1-4; D may be TRBD1 (6 bases). The CDR3 length is 16 residues. V lost 2 bases to trimming and J lost 2 bases, with 12 bases between them. CDR1 is SGHVS, CDR2 FQNEAQ, per germline.

The V gene is TRBV5-1, the J gene TRBJ1-1, with D perhaps matching TRBD1 (5 bases). The CDR3 consists of 18 residues. Germline-derived CDR1 and CDR2 are SGHRS and YFSETQ. V was shortened by 0 bases and J by 1 base, with 19 bases between the two germline ends. CDR3 DNA: TGCGCCAGCAGCTTGGTTGTGGGGCTCCTGCCTCCGAACACTGAAGCTTTCTTT. This sequence encodes CASSLVVGLLPPNTEAFF.

The chain uses TRBV6-5 and TRBJ1-1, with D maybe TRBD1 (5 bases). Germline V CDR1 and CDR2: MNHEY, SVGAGI. V gave up 0 bases and J gave up 1 base, with 12 bases separating them. CDR3 length: 16 residues. CDR3: CASSYSRSDRNTEAFF. CDR3 bases: TGTGCCAGCAGTTACTCTCGTTCCGACAGGAACACTGAAGCTTTCTTT.

The chain couples TRBV6-5 to TRBJ2-3, with 12 bases lining up with TRBD2. Germline loops: CDR1 MNHEY, CDR2 SVGAGI. Germline trimming cut 5 bases from V and 4 bases from J; bases unmatched to any gene: 4. The CDR3 has 15 amino acids. Here the CDR3 reads CASSPSGGAADTQYF. DNA of the CDR3: TGTGCCAGCAGTCCTAGCGGGGGGGCAGCAGATACGCAGTATTTT.

This clone has only a few counts. This rearrangement joins TRBV29-1 to TRBJ1-1; D is uncertain. Germline CDR1 is SQVTM and CDR2 is ANQGSEA. The length of the CDR3 is 12 residues. The ends were cut back, 4 bases at V and 10 bases at J, with 16 bases in the middle. In nucleotides, the CDR3 is TGCAGCGTTGCACAGTCTGAAGTGGGAGCTTTCTTT. Its translation is CSVAQSEVGAFF.

The chain employs TRBV9 and TRBJ2-1, with a weak D call TRBD1 (6 bases). In germline, CDR1 is SGDLS, CDR2 YYNGEE. Trimming pared 0 bases from V and 6 bases from J, leaving 13 bases between. The CDR3 loop spans 15 amino acids. CDR3 nucleotides: TGTGCCAGCAGCGTAGAAGGAACAGGGCGCAATGAGCAGTTCTTC. Encoded protein: CASSVEGTGRNEQFF.

CDR3 region: CASSLEGLAGGHTGELFF. Written as DNA, the CDR3 is TGCGCCAGCAGCTTGGAGGGACTAGCGGGGGGTCACACCGGGGAGCTGTTTTTT. This sequence joins TRBV5-1 and TRBJ2-2, with 15 nucleotides matching TRBD2. CDR3 length: 18 amino acids. Germline values: CDR1 SGHRS, CDR2 YFSETQ. J was trimmed by 3 bases and V by 0 bases; bases with no gene match: 3. The whole variable domain, remainder taken from reference TRBV5-1 and TRBJ2-2, is KAGVTQTPRYLIKTRGQQVTLSCSPISGHRSVSWYQQTPGQGLQFLFEYFSETQRNKGNFPGRFSGRQFSNSRSEMNVSTLELGDSALYLCASSLEGLAGGHTGELFFGEGSRLTVL.

The V call is TRBV9, the J call TRBJ1-2; TRBD1 might be the D (5 bases). The CDR3 runs to 14 residues. V gave up 0 bases and J gave up 6 bases, with 12 bases separating them. The germline gives CDR1 SGDLS, CDR2 YYNGEE. CDR3 coding DNA: TGTGCCAGCAGCGTAGCACCAGGGTCCAATGGCTACACCTTC. Translated: CASSVAPGSNGYTF.

The chain uses TRBV29-1 and TRBJ2-7, with 10 positions matching TRBD2. The CDR3 runs to 15 residues. Germline trimming cut 3 bases from V and 1 base from J; bases unmatched to any gene: 6. CDR1 is SQVTM, CDR2 ANQGSEA, per germline. CDR3: CSVDSSGSYSYEQYF. CDR3 coding DNA: TGCAGCGTTGATTCTAGCGGGAGTTATTCCTACGAGCAGTACTTC.

The chain has TRBV7-9 and TRBJ2-1; 7 nucleotides agree with TRBD2. Losses at the gene ends were 4 bases for V and 9 bases for J; bases not matched to a gene: 6. Per the germline V gene, CDR1 is SEHNR and CDR2 is FQNEAQ (reference sequence). CDR3 length: 13 amino acids. CDR3 sequence reads: CASSSTGGGEQFF. The CDR3 DNA follows: TGTGCCAGCAGCTCGACGGGGGGAGGTGAGCAGTTCTTC. Drawing the rest from reference TRBV7-9 and TRBJ2-1, the complete variable domain is DTGVSQNPRHKITKRGQNVTFRCDPISEHNRLYWYRQTLGQGPEFLTYFQNEAQLEKSRLLSDRFSAERPKGSFSTLEIQRTEQGDSAMYLCASSSTGGGEQFFGPGTRLTVL.